This TCR beta chain was profiled in a study of T-cell memory formation after mild COVID-19 (dated by TCRdb to about 2021). With respect to the entire study: TCR sequence clusters from the two donors were found to be largely donor specific. In a couple of donors, T-cell clones that expanded and contracted after mild COVID-19 were tracked by sequencing TCRalpha and TCRbeta repertoires over time. The cohort was made up of two young adult volunteers, one female and one male, who were previously healthy.

Details on this clonotype: It lacks a known antigen. Per-base quality was not reported, and no clone a single base away is much larger than it.

Here is what the overall study found, with its caveats: Contracting CD4+ clones were found mainly in CM and EM memory subsets, while CD8+ clones were enriched in EMRA. Some responding clones were detected in pre-infection memory, which suggested that pre-existing cross-reactive memory T cells had joined the SARS-CoV-2 response. Balanced CD4/CD8 phenotypes were observed for clones contracting from day 15 to 85, whereas a bias towards CD4+ was observed for a second wave of clones expanding from day 15 to 37. The second-wave clones that peaked on day 37 were not confirmed to be SARS-CoV-2 specific. Only a couple of mild cases were covered in the study, and larger cohorts including severe cases with pre-infection samples were considered necessary.

Sequencing used an Illumina NovaSeq 6000. TCRalpha and TCRbeta cDNA libraries were built by 5'RACE with constant-segment primers, adding sample barcodes and unique molecular identifiers. RNA was extracted from every sample with Trizol reagent. Libraries were amplified in two PCR steps, with a second sample barcode and Illumina TruSeq adapters added in the second step. The libraries were sequenced on an Illumina NovaSeq using 2 x 150 bp paired-end reads. The original methods were these. The reads were demultiplexed and collapsed into UMI-guided consensus sequences using migec v1.2.7. Using mixcr v2.1.11, UMI consensuses were aligned to TRA and TRB V and J templates and then assembled into clonotypes. Expanded or contracted clonotypes were those called significant by both edgeR and NoisET, with noise models trained on biological replicates. For edgeR calls, the thresholds were a false discovery rate-adjusted p below 0.01 and a log2 fold-change of 1. As an exploratory analysis of dynamics, max-normalized trajectories of the 1000 most abundant clonotypes were examined with PCA combined with hierarchical clustering. Each responding clone was given a CD4 or CD8 phenotype based on the CD4+ and CD8+ repertoires, which had been sequenced separately. The public reads were quality trimmed at Q25 with fastp and then assembled into clones with MiXCR by TCRdb, keeping productive beta chains. Each record represents a unique CDR3 protein, reported with the most common genes and DNA among its rows. In this record, the V and J calls reflect TCRdb's handling and not the investigators' own analysis. Within this sample are tens of thousands of distinct CDR3 sequences, with roughly 16% of them counted one time only. Together, the top ten hold 39% of the sample.

Looking up the germline V gene yields CDR1 SGHVS and CDR2 FQNEAQ. The CDR3 measures 15 amino acids from cysteine to phenylalanine. This entry keeps only the CDR3 DNA: 45 bases, framed from base 1. V loses 4 bases of germline sequence and J loses 6 bases, and the interval between the two ends is 17 bases. Ficoll-Paque density gradient centrifugation was the method used to isolate PBMCs. Recombination joined TRBV7-8 with TRBJ2-3, with no D gene named confidently. The TCR comes from a man between 18 and 29 years old who had mild COVID-19 (a few samples of this study predate the infection). The sample titles of this study are shuffled in the database, so cell type and time point are left out; the donor was told from shared clones. Sequenced input: PBMCs or a T cell subset sorted from them (not recorded which). In nucleotides, the sequence is TGTGCCAGCAGCTCACGTCAGGCGAATGGGGATACGCAGTATTTT. This is translated as CASSSRQANGDTQYF.